What follows is one T cell receptor beta chain and its context. What it recognizes is unknown. This sample is part of a study of T cell responses to AZD1222 COVID-19 vaccine. As for the study in general: Second-dose timings of about 4 or about 12 weeks were pooled.

Sequencing was performed with immunoSEQ multiplex PCR; in TCRdb, only in-frame clones are kept and a portion is missing. Here the sample spans some 200,000 clones, over 90% being singletons. J gave up 0 bases and V 5 bases, and 8 bases lay outside the gene matches. This CDR3 has 17 amino acids. Germline V gene lookup returns CDR1 MDHEN and CDR2 SYDVKM. Study results and caveats: Reportedly, close to half of spike-specific TCRs are directed against unmutated variant regions. There were vaccine-associated CD4 TCRs across spike, dominant at 160-218 and 743-854.

This chain links TRBV28 with TRBJ1-5, with 9 positions matching TRBD1. This TCR derives from an adult in good health. The sequencing here drew on peripheral blood, taken on day 0 of AZD1222 vaccination. The CDR3 DNA sequence: TGTGCCAGCAGTAACCGGGACAGGGCTTATAGCAATCAGCCCCAGCATTTT. Translated: CASSNRDRAYSNQPQHF.